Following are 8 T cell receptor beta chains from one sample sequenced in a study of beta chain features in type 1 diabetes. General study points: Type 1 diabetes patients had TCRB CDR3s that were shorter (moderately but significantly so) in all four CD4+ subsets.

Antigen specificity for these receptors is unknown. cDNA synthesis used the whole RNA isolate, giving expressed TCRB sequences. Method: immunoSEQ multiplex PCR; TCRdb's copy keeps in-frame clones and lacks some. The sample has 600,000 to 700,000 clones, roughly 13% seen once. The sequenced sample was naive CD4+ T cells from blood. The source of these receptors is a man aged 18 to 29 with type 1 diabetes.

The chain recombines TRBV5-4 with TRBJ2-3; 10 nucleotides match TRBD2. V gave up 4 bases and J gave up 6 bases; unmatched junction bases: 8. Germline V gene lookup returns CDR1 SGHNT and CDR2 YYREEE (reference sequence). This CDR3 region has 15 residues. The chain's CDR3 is CASSVPSGGADTQYF. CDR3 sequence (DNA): TGTGCCAGCAGCGTTCCGAGCGGGGGGGCCGATACGCAGTATTTT.

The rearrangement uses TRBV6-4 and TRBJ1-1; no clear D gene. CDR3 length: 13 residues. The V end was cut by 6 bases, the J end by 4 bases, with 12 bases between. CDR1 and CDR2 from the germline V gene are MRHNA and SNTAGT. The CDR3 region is CASRIGPLTEAFF. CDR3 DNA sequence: TGTGCCAGCAGAATCGGACCGCTCACTGAAGCTTTCTTT.

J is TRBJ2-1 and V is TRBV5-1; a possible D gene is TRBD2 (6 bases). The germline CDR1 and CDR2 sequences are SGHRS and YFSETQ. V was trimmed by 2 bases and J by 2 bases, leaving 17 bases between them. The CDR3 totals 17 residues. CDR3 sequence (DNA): TGCGCCAGCAGCTTTGTTCTCGGGACTGGGGCCTACAATGAGCAGTTCTTC. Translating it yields CASSFVLGTGAYNEQFF.

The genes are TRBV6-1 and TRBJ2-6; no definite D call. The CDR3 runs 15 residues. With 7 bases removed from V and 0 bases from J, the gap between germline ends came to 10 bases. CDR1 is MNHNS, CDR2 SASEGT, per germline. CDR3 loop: CASMGLGSGANVLTF. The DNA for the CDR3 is TGTGCCAGCATGGGCCTGGGCTCTGGGGCCAACGTCCTGACTTTC.

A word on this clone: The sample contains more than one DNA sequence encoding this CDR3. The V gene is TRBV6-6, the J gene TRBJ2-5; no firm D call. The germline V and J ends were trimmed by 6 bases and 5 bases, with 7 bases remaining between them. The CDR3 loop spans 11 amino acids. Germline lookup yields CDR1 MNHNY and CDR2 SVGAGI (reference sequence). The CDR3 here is CASSPQETQYF. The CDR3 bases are TGTGCCAGCAGCCCCCAGGAGACCCAGTACTTC.

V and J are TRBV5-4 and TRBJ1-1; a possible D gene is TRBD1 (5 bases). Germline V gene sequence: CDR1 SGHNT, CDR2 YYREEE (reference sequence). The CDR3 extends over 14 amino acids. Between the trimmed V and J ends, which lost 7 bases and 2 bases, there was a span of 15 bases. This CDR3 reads CASLGGVSNTEAFF. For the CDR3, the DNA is TGTGCCAGCCTCGGAGGGGTTTCAAACACTGAAGCTTTCTTT.

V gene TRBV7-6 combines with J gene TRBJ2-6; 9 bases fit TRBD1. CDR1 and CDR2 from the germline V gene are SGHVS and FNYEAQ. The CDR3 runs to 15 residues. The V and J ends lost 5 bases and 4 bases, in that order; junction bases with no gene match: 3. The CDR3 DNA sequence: TGTGCCAGCAGCCACAGGGGGCCAGGGGCCAACGTCCTGACTTTC. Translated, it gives CASSHRGPGANVLTF.

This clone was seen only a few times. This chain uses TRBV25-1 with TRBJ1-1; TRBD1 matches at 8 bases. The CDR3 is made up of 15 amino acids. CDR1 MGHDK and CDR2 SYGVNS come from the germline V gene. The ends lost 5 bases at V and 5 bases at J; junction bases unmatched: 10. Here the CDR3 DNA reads TGTGCCAGCAGTCGGACAGGGCGCGGAGGAACTGAAGCTTTCTTT. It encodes CASSRTGRGGTEAFF.